This TCR beta chain was recovered during a study of control samples from healthy donors and cancer patients. TCRdb's copy holds only in-frame clones and misses some; the assay was immunoSEQ multiplex PCR. The table lists approximately 160,000 clones, 85% to 95% of them singletons. Trimming removed 6 bases from V and 0 bases from J; junction bases left unmatched: 4. The CDR3 is 15 amino acids. Per germline, CDR1 MNHNY and CDR2 SVGAGI (reference sequence). Sequencing input: blood. The sequence derives from a woman aged 18-35 years in good health. The gene calls are TRBV6-6 and TRBJ2-2, with 7 positions matching TRBD2. The CDR3 is CASRYSGANTGELFF. The CDR3 DNA sequence: TGTGCCAGCAGATACAGCGGGGCGAACACCGGGGAGCTGTTTTTT.